A selection of T cell receptor beta chains follows, all from one sample in a study of a mutant IDH1 vaccine in newly diagnosed glioma. TCRdb's copy holds only in-frame clones and misses some; the assay was immunoSEQ multiplex PCR. The table includes under 65,000 clones, 75% to 90% detected once. Their recognized antigens are unknown. The sequenced sample was PBMCs, obtained from a glioma patient whose treatment included an IDH1 peptide vaccine. The source of these receptors is a man between 50 and 59 years old with glioma. Each CDR3 is given with its conserved first and last residue. Fields, in order: clone size, V gene, J gene, D gene, CDR3 DNA, CDR3 protein. D genes are given only for firm matches. The listing skips clone size in some rows; elsewhere it reads once, few, many or a size class.

-	TRBV18	TRBJ1-2	TRBD1	TGTGCCAGCTCTCCAAGGACAGGGGTCAACTATGGCTACACCTTC	CASSPRTGVNYGYTF
few	TRBV7-2	TRBJ1-2	TRBD1	TGTGCCAGCAGCGGAAGACAGGGGTATGGCTACACCTTC	CASSGRQGYGYTF
few	TRBV28	TRBJ1-3	-	TGTGCCAGCAGTTCGGGGCGGCGAATTGGAAACACCATATATTTT	CASSSGRRIGNTIYF
-	TRBV7-2	TRBJ2-7	-	TGTGCCAGCAGCTTAGGTTGGACCCCGGAGCAGTACTTC	CASSLGWTPEQYF
-	TRBV14	TRBJ2-2	-	TGTGCCAGCAGCCAAGGGGTTTCTGCCGGGGAGCTGTTTTTT	CASSQGVSAGELFF
-	TRBV12-5	TRBJ1-1	TRBD1	TGTGCTAGTGGCTCCGGGACAGGAGATGCGGCTTTCTTT	CASGSGTGDAAFF
-	TRBV5-4	TRBJ2-1	-	TGTGCCAGCAGCCCAATTGGGACCTACAATGAGCAGTTCTTC	CASSPIGTYNEQFF
once	TRBV25-1	TRBJ1-1	-	TGTGCCAGCAGTGAATTAACGGGAACTGAAGCTTTCTTT	CASSELTGTEAFF
-	TRBV6-1	TRBJ2-1	-	TGTGCCGGGGGGTTGGGGGGTGAGCAGTTCTTC	CAGGLGGEQFF
-	TRBV7-3	TRBJ1-1	-	TGTGCCAGCAGCTCACAGGTGAACACTGAAGCTTTCTTT	CASSSQVNTEAFF
-	TRBV27	TRBJ2-2	-	TGTGCCAGCAGTTTATCGCTACCCGCGAACACCGGGGAGCTGTTTTTT	CASSLSLPANTGELFF
-	TRBV11-3	TRBJ1-2	-	TGTGCCAGCAGCAAGGACCTGGAGGGCTACACCTTC	CASSKDLEGYTF
once	TRBV7-2	TRBJ2-7	TRBD2	TGTGCCAGCAGCTTAGCCCTGGGACTAGCGGTCTACGAGCAGTACTTC	CASSLALGLAVYEQYF
-	TRBV5-6	TRBJ2-1	-	TGTGCCAGCAGCTCCGCCCTTAACAATGAGCAGTTCTTC	CASSSALNNEQFF
-	TRBV15	TRBJ2-2	-	TGTGCCACCAGTCAGGGTGTAAGCTCTGGGGAGCTGTTTTTT	CATSQGVSSGELFF
-	TRBV29-1	TRBJ1-1	-	TGCAGCGTTGGTTACTCCGACACTGAAGCTTTCTTT	CSVGYSDTEAFF
-	TRBV23-1	TRBJ2-7	-	TGCGCCAACCTGACCGCTTACTACGAGCAGTACTTC	CANLTAYYEQYF
-	TRBV5-4	TRBJ2-7	TRBD1	TGTGCCAGCAGCCGAGGACAGGGAAGGTCCGAGCAGTACTTC	CASSRGQGRSEQYF
-	TRBV5-6	TRBJ1-2	TRBD1	TGTGCCAGCAGCTTGCTCCGGGACAGGGCAAGCCATGGCTACACCTTC	CASSLLRDRASHGYTF
-	TRBV7-2	TRBJ1-5	TRBD1	TGTGCCAGCAGCGTCACGGGACAGGCGTATCAGCCCCAGCATTTT	CASSVTGQAYQPQHF
once	TRBV27	TRBJ1-5	TRBD1	TGTGCCAGCGGCCTTGACAGGGCGAATCAGCCCCAGCATTTT	CASGLDRANQPQHF
-	TRBV18	TRBJ1-5	-	TGTGCCAGCTCCCCTACCGGACAAATTCGGCCCCAGCATTTT	CASSPTGQIRPQHF
-	TRBV18	TRBJ1-6	-	TGTGCCAGCTCACCACAGAACTCCTATAATTCACCCCTCCACTTT	CASSPQNSYNSPLHF
-	TRBV4-1	TRBJ2-5	-	TGCGCCAGCAGCCAAGCGAACGGGGTTAGGGGAGAGACCCAGTACTTC	CASSQANGVRGETQYF
-	TRBV29-1	TRBJ2-5	-	TGCAGCGTGGCCCAGTTAGGCAAAGAGACCCAGTACTTC	CSVAQLGKETQYF
-	TRBV7-8	TRBJ2-2	-	TGTGCCAGCAGCTTAGCAGGCACCCTCTACACCGGGGAGCTGTTTTTT	CASSLAGTLYTGELFF
few	TRBV11-3	TRBJ1-4	-	TGTGCCAGCAGCCTGACTGTCAAGGGGAATGAAAAACTGTTTTTT	CASSLTVKGNEKLFF
-	TRBV28	TRBJ2-3	TRBD2	TGTGCCAGCAGTTTATCAGCGGGAATCACAGATACGCAGTATTTT	CASSLSAGITDTQYF
-	TRBV28	TRBJ1-2	TRBD1	TGTGCCAGCAGTTGGACAGGGGGATATGGCTACACCTTC	CASSWTGGYGYTF
-	TRBV5-5	TRBJ1-1	-	TGTGCCAGCAGCTTGGCCGAGAACACTGAAGCTTTCTTT	CASSLAENTEAFF